The present entry profiles one T cell receptor beta chain with its context. The data belong to a study of cytomegalovirus exposure and HLA in healthy donors. V gave up 4 bases and J gave up 1 base; unmatched junction bases: 2. CDR1 is MGHRA and CDR2 is YSYEKL in the germline V gene. The CDR3 consists of 14 residues. PCR was performed using 60 Vbeta and 13 Jbeta primers. TCRdb keeps only in-frame clones here, not all; method: immunoSEQ multiplex PCR. The sample holds roughly 120,000 clones, about 61% seen once. The rearrangement links TRBV4-1 to TRBJ1-1; 8 bases map to TRBD1. The TCR comes from a woman in her 30s in good health and CMV-seronegative. Sequencing was performed on PBMCs. The CDR3 here is CASSLGQGNTEAFF. As DNA, the CDR3 is TGCGCCAGCAGCCTCGGACAGGGGAACACTGAAGCTTTCTTT.